Below, 11 T cell receptor beta chains from the same sample are listed, as sequenced in a study of Tregs in tolerant kidney transplant recipients. Assay: immunoSEQ multiplex PCR; the TCRdb copy retains only in-frame clones and omits some. The sample lists over 50,000 clones; approximately 85% were seen once. The input for sequencing was Tregs from blood, taken before the transplant. The receptors originated from a human donor who received a combined kidney and bone marrow transplant.

V usage is TRBV2 and J usage is TRBJ1-1, with D possibly being TRBD1 (5 bases). Germline V CDR1 and CDR2: SNHLY, FYNNEI. Between the trimmed V and J ends, which lost 8 bases and 9 bases, there was a span of 16 bases. This CDR3 region has 12 residues. The CDR3 DNA sequence: TGTGCCAGCCGGCAAGGGACGACTAAAGCTTTCTTT. Its translation is CASRQGTTKAFF.

The genes are TRBV13 and TRBJ1-3; D gene uncertain. Germline CDR1 reads PRHDT; CDR2 reads FYEKMQ (reference sequence). The CDR3 is made up of 17 amino acids. V was clipped by 1 base and J by 0 bases, with 13 bases between them. The CDR3 loop reads CASSLEGRPYSGNTIYF. The CDR3, as DNA: TGTGCCAGCAGCTTAGAAGGACGGCCTTACTCTGGAAACACCATATATTTT.

This clone came up once. This chain uses TRBV10-3 with TRBJ2-1; TRBD1 or TRBD2 may be the D gene (5 bases each). CDR3 length equals 14 residues. The germline V gene has CDR1 ENHRY and CDR2 SYGVKD. Trimming took 11 bases from V and 0 from J, leaving 14 bases between them. The CDR3 nucleotides are TGTGCCGCCGCCGGGGCCTCCTCCTACAATGAGCAGTTCTTC. Its translation is CAAAGASSYNEQFF.

The chain combines TRBV19 with TRBJ1-2, with D perhaps TRBD1 (5 bases). Looked up from germline, CDR1 is LNHDA and CDR2 is SQIVND (reference sequence). This CDR3 has 14 amino acids. V was clipped by 3 bases and J by 7 bases, with 15 bases between them. This CDR3 is CASSIFIQGGGYTF. The CDR3 DNA reads as TGTGCCAGTAGTATCTTTATCCAGGGAGGTGGCTACACCTTC. The full variable domain, its missing parts supplied by reference TRBV19 and TRBJ1-2, is DGGITQSPKYLFRKEGQNVTLSCEQNLNHDAMYWYRQDPGQGLRLIYYSQIVNDFQKGDIAEGYSVSREKKESFPLTVTSAQKNPTAFYLCASSIFIQGGGYTFGSGTRLTVV.

The chain employs TRBV18 and TRBJ2-7, with 8 bases fitting TRBD1. The V gene's germline CDR1 is KGHSH and CDR2 LQKENI. Losses at the gene ends were 2 bases for V and 3 bases for J; bases not matched to a gene: 3. This CDR3 comprises 14 residues. As DNA, the CDR3 is TGTGCCAGCTCACCAGGACAGGGCAACTACGAGCAGTACTTC. Protein product: CASSPGQGNYEQYF.

This sequence joins TRBV6-6 and TRBJ1-6; tentative D call: TRBD1 (5 bases). Germline V lookup: CDR1 MNHNY, CDR2 SVGAGI (reference sequence). The CDR3 totals 15 residues. The V gene lost 5 bases and the J gene lost 5 bases, with 13 bases spanning the gap. The CDR3 DNA sequence: TGTGCCAGCAGTAAAACCGGGACCAATAATTCACCCCTCCACTTT. Its protein product is CASSKTGTNNSPLHF.

The chain recombines TRBV2 with TRBJ2-7; 9 nucleotides align to TRBD1. The V gene's germline CDR1 is SNHLY and CDR2 FYNNEI. Trimming took 6 bases from V and 6 from J; bases not matched to a gene: 6. This CDR3 spans 13 amino acids. The CDR3 spells CASRLDRGREQYF. In DNA, the CDR3 is TGTGCCAGCAGGCTGGACAGGGGCCGCGAGCAGTACTTC.

Notes on this clone: Other DNA sequences in the same sample also yield this CDR3. This sequence joins TRBV27 and TRBJ1-4, with a weak D call TRBD1 (6 bases). Trimming took 5 bases from V and 3 from J, leaving 13 bases between them. CDR3 length equals 15 residues. The germline gives CDR1 MNHEY, CDR2 SMNVEV (reference sequence). In DNA form, the CDR3 reads TGTGCCAGCAGTATCTTAAGGGGGGCTAATGAAAAACTGTTTTTT. Translation: CASSILRGANEKLFF.

V gene TRBV5-1 combines with J gene TRBJ1-1; perhaps TRBD1 as D (6 bases). This CDR3 has 13 amino acids. Germline V gene data show CDR1 as SGHRS and CDR2 as YFSETQ. Trimming shortened V by 6 bases and J by 6 bases, and 15 bases separated the two germline ends. Here the CDR3 DNA reads TGCGCCAGCAAAAAACAGGGATCCCCTGAAGCTTTCTTT. This encodes CASKKQGSPEAFF.

The V and J genes are TRBV11-2 and TRBJ2-1; perhaps TRBD1 as D (6 bases). Germline V lookup: CDR1 SGHAT, CDR2 FQNNGV. The CDR3 has 15 residues. V was shortened by 0 bases and J by 5 bases, with 11 bases between the two germline ends. CDR3 in amino acids: CASSLEYGTNNEQFF. CDR3 nucleotide sequence: TGTGCCAGCAGCTTAGAATACGGGACAAACAATGAGCAGTTCTTC.

The rearrangement joins TRBV5-1 to TRBJ2-7; TRBD2 matches 8 bases. Germline V gene sequence: CDR1 SGHRS, CDR2 YFSETQ. V shed 1 base and J 1 base; nucleotides not matched to a gene: 4. This CDR3 region has 15 residues. The chain's CDR3 is CASSLSTSGSYEQYF. As DNA, the CDR3 is TGCGCCAGCAGCTTGTCAACTAGCGGATCCTACGAGCAGTACTTC.